This T cell receptor beta chain was retrieved from a study of cytomegalovirus exposure and HLA in healthy donors. The primer mix had 60 Vbeta and 13 Jbeta primers. Here immunoSEQ multiplex PCR was the method, and the copy in TCRdb shows in-frame clones only, minus some. The sample includes approximately 180,000 clones, about 80% of them seen just once. Study-level points and caveats: Most TCR sequences showed up rarely, but some public TCRs showed up in many donors.

CDR1 SGHNT and CDR2 YENEEA come from the germline V gene. After removal of 4 bases from V and 9 bases from J, the junction contained 9 bases not matched to a gene. There are 14 residues in the CDR3. Comment on this clone: Its antigen is not known.

This receptor was obtained from a man aged 25-45 years in good health and CMV-seropositive. The chain combines TRBV11-3 with TRBJ2-1; TRBD1 aligns across 7 bases. The sequencing sample was made of PBMCs. CDR3 sequence reads: CASSSARGHAEQFF. CDR3 coding DNA: TGTGCCAGCAGCTCGGCGAGGGGGCACGCTGAGCAGTTCTTC.